This T cell receptor beta chain was documented in a study of cytomegalovirus exposure and HLA in healthy donors (dated by TCRdb to about 2017). Looking at the study overall: An earlier analysis of several hundred of the donors reported 276 Gb of sequence data and around 100 million unique TCR beta sequences obtained from approximately 180 million T cells. Rather than using new phenotypic data, the later analysis identified candidate immune exposures from TCR beta sequences and from how often those sequences occurred across donors. The aim of the study was to test whether cataloging public T cell receptors could identify signatures of past pathogen exposure. In a later genetic analysis, genome-wide SNP genotypes for about 55% of the 666 donors were used, and that subset was treated as a discovery cohort. Donor age, sex, ethnicity and CMV serostatus were compiled alongside the repertoire data. Five DR-DQ haplotypes were treated as single units for association and clustering because of strong linkage in the cohort. HLA typing covered class I and class II loci at four-digit resolution. The number of donors typed differed by locus, with roughly 620-630 for A, B, C, DRB1 and DQB1, around 500 for DQA1, approximately 570 for DPA1, and around 460 for DPB1. Using immunosequencing, the study profiled T cell repertoires from 640 or so subjects and related those repertoires to cytomegalovirus serostatus. On average, about 200,000 unique TCR beta nucleotide sequences were sequenced per donor among some 420 genotyped donors of the cohort, with roughly 20% of those sequences being non-productive. All discovery cohort repertoires had been generated on a single sequencing platform. To predict cytomegalovirus infection status, the study brought together high-throughput TCR immunosequencing, statistical association of individual TCRs with disease status, and machine learning. About 280 gigabases of sequencing data and 91 million or so unique TCR sequences made up an early release that covered 500 to 650 HLA-typed donors. An earlier analysis of about 600 of the donors used high-throughput TCR beta sequencing to judge whether each TCR beta V gene segment behaved as functional or pseudogenic. Along with the approximately 650-subject first cohort, a separate validation cohort of over 90 different subjects was used. In a later analysis, previously published TCR beta repertoires from 600 to 850 donors were re-analyzed and high-resolution HLA genotyping was added so that TCR occurrence patterns could be studied. Of the roughly 400 genotyped donors, around 81% fell in the genetic ancestry cluster associated with self-reported Caucasian donors. The paper's findings and limits, for the study overall: The presence/absence analyses assumed that sequencing depth was roughly uniform across donors, and that assumption may not be true. The authors suggested that the approach could potentially be extended to other disease states and immunological phenotypes. According to a later genetic analysis, donors in an Asian-associated ancestry cluster had fewer N-insertions in productive TCRs than the approximately 700-donor mean. A later analysis found that HLA-associated TCR beta chains were more clonally expanded and had lower generation probabilities than equally common non-associated chains. When HLA alleles, especially DR and DQ, strongly co-occurred, TCR associations were difficult to assign to individual alleles. In an earlier analysis of 587 of the donors, most TCR beta V segments appeared in productive rearrangements about 87% or about 30% of the time, broadly matching IMGT annotations. Linkage disequilibrium might explain the correlated functional status among segregating V segments, but an unknown experimental factor could not be ruled out. Specific HLA alleles were associated with 18,000 or so TCR beta sequences at a false discovery rate of 0.05 in a later analysis. A few of the identified cytomegalovirus-associated TCR beta chains were confirmed in vitro to be specific for cytomegalovirus antigens. A cluster of highly shared sequence variants was judged likely to be a technical artifact of the sequencing pipeline. V-gene and J-gene trimming of TCR beta chains was associated with a missense DCLRE1C variant in a later genetic analysis, and the association was replicated in an independent cohort. This cohort had only TCR beta chains sequenced, and the lack of alpha or paired-chain data limited which features could be detected. A further reported finding was that TCR beta sequences accurately predicted the HLA-A and HLA-B alleles for most subjects in the first cohort. Some IMGT-functional V segments, including TRBV6-2 and TRBV6-3, could not be told apart with the 87-base-pair reads, so those segments were excluded. Most CMV-associated TCR beta chains appeared to be HLA-restricted in a later analysis, and the HLA associations seemed to be driven largely by CMV exposure. In a later analysis, several top co-occurrence clusters were reported to appear linked to parvovirus B19, influenza, CMV and Epstein-Barr virus. For the cohort, immune exposure information was limited to CMV serostatus. Most TCR sequences were observed very rarely across donors, whereas some public TCRs were present in many individuals. Because some donors lacked HLA typing at each locus, the association tests relied only on the typed subset. In a later analysis, the rate of TCR association differed among HLA loci, with DRB1 alleles having the most associated TCRs and HLA-C alleles having the fewest. The classifier was reported to diagnose cytomegalovirus status with high specificity and sensitivity in both the original cohort and the validation cohort. A total of around 150 TCR beta chains were listed by the study as associated with cytomegalovirus. Because counts were too low, roughly 18 rarely observed V segments, including chromosome 9 orphons, were left out of the earlier analysis of some 600 of the donors.

CDR1 and CDR2, per the germline V gene, are MGHRA and YSYEKL. A distance of 14 bases separates the germline ends of V and J, which lose 2 bases and 3 bases respectively. The CDR3 measures 15 amino acids from cysteine to phenylalanine. Only CDR3 DNA is held: 45 bases, read in frame from base 1. Preparation of the library involved the immunoSEQ multiplex PCR assay. The multiplex PCR relied on a mix of 60 forward primers for TCR Vbeta segments and 13 reverse primers for TCR Jbeta segments. A multiplex PCR assay on genomic DNA amplified the CDR3 region of rearranged TCR beta genes. On the Illumina HiSeq System, the amplified TCR beta libraries were sequenced as 87-base-pair reads. As for the authors' bioinformatics: A later analysis tallied about 77 million unique TCR beta chains across the approximately 670 repertoires, and around 10 million of those chains were shared by two or more donors. Raw reads were error-corrected and collapsed into unique sequences by a nearest-neighbor algorithm in which closely related sequences were merged to remove PCR and sequencing errors. To assign V, D and J gene segments, CDR3 sequences were aligned to IMGT reference sequences. Each retained sequence needed at least a six-nucleotide match to both a V gene segment and a J gene segment. A rearrangement was called productive if the CDR3 had no stop codons and remained in frame with V and J, and every other rearrangement was called non-productive. CDR3 was defined by IMGT convention, running from the second conserved V-encoded cysteine to the conserved J-encoded phenylalanine. In an earlier analysis of approximately 500 of the donors, sequences lacking an unambiguous match to a single V gene segment were excluded. An earlier analysis of almost 600 of the donors classified V segments as functional when productive rearrangements were above 56.7% and as segregating when the standard deviation between donors was above 5%. To diagnose cytomegalovirus status from the catalog of TCR beta chain sequences, a statistical classification framework was built. V and J gene assignment, in a later analysis, came from comparing TCR nucleotide sequences with IMGT/GENE-DB human TR gene sequences. A later analysis assigned CDR3 sequences and most-parsimonious VDJ recombination scenarios with the TCRdist pipeline. In a later analysis, each TCR beta chain was defined by its CDR3 amino acid sequence together with its V-gene family, and reads lacking a unique V-gene family were excluded. A later analysis removed roughly 590 highly shared, low-generation-probability nucleotide sequences to deal with suspected cross-contamination and a sequencing artifact. A later analysis calculated a clonal expansion index for each public chain from normalized within-repertoire ranks of inferred template counts. Generation probabilities in a later analysis came from a VDJ recombination model fitted to out-of-frame rearrangements, and those results were checked against IGoR. In a later analysis, TCR-TCR, TCR-HLA and TCR-CMV co-occurrence was scored with hypergeometric tests, and a repertoire-size bias correction was applied to TCR pairs. False discovery rates were estimated in a later analysis by permuting HLA or CMV assignments 20 times. In a later analysis, co-occurring TCRs were grouped with DBSCAN, and TCRdist sequence similarity was added when clustering was performed within HLA-allele-positive subsets. For co-occurrence clustering, repertoires with fewer than 30,000 or more than 120,000 public chains were excluded, along with several repertoires with anomalous nucleotide sharing. Held by TCRdb, this immuneACCESS table contains in-frame sequences only and omits some clones. Under half of the omission traces to an unresolved V gene where checked; the cause of the rest is unknown. V and J calls and clone size are those listed in that table; D and trimming were worked out from the DNA. Across this sample there are about 200,000 clones, with over 75% seen only once. The ten largest make up 0.22% of the sample.

In total, over 600 healthy bone marrow donors made up the cohort. Cohort members were all nominally healthy when sampled, although unrecorded immune exposures were likely present. The donor was CMV seronegative and was included in the group of about 350 seronegative cohort members. A peripheral blood sample was collected from each donor, and TCR beta sequencing was performed on peripheral blood mononuclear cells. Genomic DNA extraction from the blood cell samples was performed with the Qiagen DNeasy Blood Extraction Kit. Note on this clone: Its antigen is currently not known. No base quality information exists; no much larger clone differs at one position.

The sequencing sample was made of PBMCs. Recombination connected TRBV4-1 to TRBJ2-7; the D segment could be TRBD1, given 6 matching bases. This receptor was identified in a girl aged 2 to 9 in good health and CMV-seronegative. The CDR3 amino acid sequence is: CASSQLRRGVYEQYF. The DNA sequence reads TGCGCCAGCAGCCAATTGCGCAGGGGAGTCTACGAGCAGTACTTC.